Following are 16 T cell receptor beta chains from one sample sequenced in a study of molecular identifiers for immune sequencing clone quantification. MiXCR, run by TCRdb on the PCR reads, gives a single entry per CDR3 protein. The sample carries over 600,000 distinct CDR3 sequences, just under 20% recorded once. Sequencing used naive CD8+ T cells from blood, with Jurkat cell RNA spiked in. This sample's subset: FACS-sorted CD8+CD4-CCR7+CD45RA+ naive T cells. These TCRs come from a human donor in good health. Some libraries in this study had Jurkat cell RNA spiked in.

This clonotype has at least ten counts. The chain uses TRBV9 and TRBJ2-1; 15 bases match TRBD2. The V and J ends lost 0 bases and 7 bases, in that order; junction bases with no gene match: 2. CDR3 size: 16 residues. Germline CDR1 SGDLS, CDR2 YYNGEE. Here the CDR3 reads CASSVGTSGRANEQFF. The CDR3 bases are TGTGCCAGCAGCGTAGGGACTAGCGGGAGGGCAAATGAGCAGTTCTTC. Drawing the rest from reference TRBV9 and TRBJ2-1, the complete variable domain is DSGVTQTPKHLITATGQRVTLRCSPRSGDLSVYWYQQSLDQGLQFLIQYYNGEERAKGNILERFSAQQFPDLHSELNLSSLELGDSALYFCASSVGTSGRANEQFFGPGTRLTVL.

This clonotype was observed many times. This chain uses TRBV7-9 with TRBJ2-3, with D unresolved. From germline, CDR1 is SEHNR and CDR2 FQNEAQ (reference sequence). This CDR3 is built from 15 residues. Trimming removed 2 bases from V and 6 bases from J, with 15 bases in between. In DNA form, the CDR3 reads TGTGCCAGCAGCTTATTCCGCGGCCCCCCGGATACGCAGTATTTT. Amino acids: CASSLFRGPPDTQYF. Full variable domain (rest looked up from reference TRBV7-9 and TRBJ2-3): DTGVSQNPRHKITKRGQNVTFRCDPISEHNRLYWYRQTLGQGPEFLTYFQNEAQLEKSRLLSDRFSAERPKGSFSTLEIQRTEQGDSAMYLCASSLFRGPPDTQYFGPGTRLTVL.

The sample holds a few counts of this clonotype. The rearrangement uses TRBV12-2 and TRBJ2-1; TRBD1, the D gene given by the table, was not confirmed from the DNA. TRBV12-2 is a known pseudogene. The CDR3 totals 15 residues. The CDR3 region is CASRFPGQGYNEQFF. CDR3 DNA: TGTGCAAGTCGCTTCCCGGGACAGGGCTACAATGAGCAGTTCTTC.

This clonotype came up many times. V usage is TRBV6-1 and J usage is TRBJ1-6; no firm D call. CDR1 is MNHNS, CDR2 SASEGT, per germline. CDR3 length: 17 amino acids. The V end lost 2 bases, the J end lost 6 bases, and 17 bases lay between the germline ends. This CDR3 is CASSEPTRPSPNSPLHF. CDR3 bases: TGTGCCAGCAGTGAACCCACTCGACCTAGCCCTAATTCACCCCTCCACTTT.

In this sample, this clonotype turned up many times. The chain carries TRBV12-5 and TRBJ2-3; TRBD2 matches 7 bases. Germline V lookup: CDR1 LGHNT, CDR2 FRNRAP. V dropped 0 bases and J dropped 3; count of bases not matched to a gene: 15. CDR3 size: 19 residues. The CDR3 nucleotides are TGTGCTAGTGGTTTGGTATTTTTCCTTGCGGGAGATAAGACAGATACGCAGTATTTT. It translates to CASGLVFFLAGDKTDTQYF.

As regards this clonotype: Relative to the germline gene, one junction end is altered; a read error may explain this. The V call is TRBV5-6, the J call TRBJ1-2; D is uncertain. Germline lookup yields CDR1 SGHDT and CDR2 YYEEEE. The CDR3 extends over 16 amino acids. CDR3 sequence (DNA): TGTGCCAGCAGCTTGGTTACCTTCCAACAAAACTATGGCCACACCTTC. It encodes CASSLVTFQQNYGHTF. The full variable domain, completed using reference TRBV5-6 and TRBJ1-2, is DAGVTQSPTHLIKTRGQQVTLRCSPKSGHDTVSWYQQALGQGPQFIFQYYEEEERQRGNFPDRFSGHQFPNYSSELNVNALLLGDSALYLCASSLVTFQQNYGHTFGSGTRLTVV.

This chain joins TRBV6-2 or TRBV6-3 and TRBJ2-3, with 13 bases matching TRBD2. This CDR3 contains 17 residues. Germline V lookup: CDR1 MNHEY, CDR2 SVGEGT. With V trimmed by 4 bases and J by 5 bases, 9 bases remained unmatched. The CDR3 nucleotides read TGTGCCAGCAGTTGGGAGACTAGCGGGGGGCCGGGAGATACGCAGTATTTT. It encodes CASSWETSGGPGDTQYF.

This clonotype was observed many times. The V call is TRBV7-3, the J call TRBJ2-3, with D possibly TRBD2 on 5 matching bases. Per the germline V gene, CDR1 is SGHTA and CDR2 is FQGTGA. Trimming took off 2 bases at V and 4 bases at J, with 10 bases between the two ends. The CDR3 has 14 residues. The CDR3 bases are TGTGCCAGCAGCTTAGTGGGAGCCTCAGATACGCAGTATTTT. This sequence encodes CASSLVGASDTQYF.

This clonotype was counted at least ten times. The chain employs TRBV9 and TRBJ1-1; 9 nucleotides match TRBD1. CDR3 length: 14 amino acids. Losses at the gene ends were 6 bases for V and 1 base for J; bases not matched to a gene: 4. Germline loops: CDR1 SGDLS, CDR2 YYNGEE. In DNA form, the CDR3 reads TGTGCCAGCACCATGGGACAGGGGAACACTGAAGCTTTCTTT. This sequence encodes CASTMGQGNTEAFF. The full variable domain, rest sourced from reference TRBV9 and TRBJ1-1, is DSGVTQTPKHLITATGQRVTLRCSPRSGDLSVYWYQQSLDQGLQFLIQYYNGEERAKGNILERFSAQQFPDLHSELNLSSLELGDSALYFCASTMGQGNTEAFFGQGTRLTVV.

The sample holds many counts of this clonotype. This chain uses TRBV7-9 with TRBJ2-7; 9 bases are a match to TRBD1. The CDR3 covers 15 residues. The germline V gene has CDR1 SEHNR and CDR2 FQNEAQ (reference sequence). J gave up 3 bases and V 7 bases, and 10 bases lay outside the gene matches. In DNA form, the CDR3 reads TGTGCCAGCACCTCCTCGGGACAGGGCATCTACGAGCAGTACTTC. Protein product: CASTSSGQGIYEQYF.

This clonotype was observed many times. The chain uses TRBV20-1 and TRBJ2-7; no clear D gene. Germline V gene lookup returns CDR1 DFQATT and CDR2 SNEGSKA (reference sequence). The germline V and J ends were trimmed by 5 bases and 0 bases, with 11 bases remaining between them. CDR3 length: 13 amino acids. This CDR3 reads CSADKGSSYEQYF. For the CDR3, the DNA is TGCAGTGCTGACAAGGGAAGCTCCTACGAGCAGTACTTC.

This chain links TRBV12-5 with TRBJ2-7, with 13 bases matching TRBD2. CDR1 and CDR2 from the germline V gene are LGHNT and FRNRAP. The ends lost 4 bases at V and 2 bases at J; junction bases unmatched: 2. This CDR3 is built from 15 residues. Here the CDR3 DNA reads TGTGCTAGTGGTTCGGGACTAGCGGGGACCTACGAGCAGTACTTC. Its protein product is CASGSGLAGTYEQYF.

This clonotype was detected ten times or more. J is TRBJ2-7 and V is TRBV6-6, with 8 nucleotides matching TRBD2. This CDR3 region has 13 residues. Trimming at V came to 7 bases and at J to 5 bases, leaving 7 bases not matched to a gene. Germline CDR1 MNHNY, CDR2 SVGAGI (reference sequence). CDR3 nucleotides: TGTGCCAGCACCAAGCGGGAGAGAGACGAGCAGTACTTC. Translation gives CASTKRERDEQYF.

This clonotype was seen at least ten times. The V gene is TRBV29-1, the J gene TRBJ2-5; TRBD2 aligns across 7 bases. The CDR3 consists of 14 residues. CDR1 and CDR2 (germline): SQVTM, ANQGSEA. Trimming at V came to 1 base and at J to 4 bases, leaving 6 bases not matched to a gene. The CDR3 DNA sequence: TGCAGCGTTGAAGGGCGGGAGTTAGGAGAGACCCAGTACTTC. Its protein product is CSVEGRELGETQYF.

This clonotype has just a few counts. Its ends do not fully match the called genes, so a read error is possible. The chain has TRBV4-3 and TRBJ2-7, with D possibly matching TRBD2 (6 bases). The germline gives CDR1 LGHNA, CDR2 YSLEER. CDR3 size: 13 residues. The CDR3 DNA sequence: TGCGCCAGCAGCCAAGGGTCGGGGGAAGAGCAGCACTTC. Translation gives CASSQGSGEEQHF.

This sequence joins TRBV20-1 and TRBJ2-7, with a possible D match to TRBD2 (7 bases). The CDR3 totals 15 residues. From germline, CDR1 is DFQATT and CDR2 SNEGSKA (reference sequence). The CDR3 loop reads CSVTGGGSYDFEQYF. The CDR3 DNA reads as TGCAGCGTCACTGGCGGGGGCTCTTACGACTTCGAGCAGTACTTC.